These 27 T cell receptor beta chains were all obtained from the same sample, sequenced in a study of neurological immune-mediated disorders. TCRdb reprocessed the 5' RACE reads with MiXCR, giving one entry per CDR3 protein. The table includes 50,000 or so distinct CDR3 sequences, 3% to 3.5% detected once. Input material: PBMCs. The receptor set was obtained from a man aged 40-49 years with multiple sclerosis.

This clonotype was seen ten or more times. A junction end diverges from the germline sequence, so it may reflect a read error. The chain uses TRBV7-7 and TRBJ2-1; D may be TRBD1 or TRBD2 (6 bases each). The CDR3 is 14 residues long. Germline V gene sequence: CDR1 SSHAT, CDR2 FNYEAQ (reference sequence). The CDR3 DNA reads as TGTGCTAGCAGCTTAGCTGGGGGGCGCAATGAGCAGTTCTTC. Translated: CASSLAGGRNEQFF.

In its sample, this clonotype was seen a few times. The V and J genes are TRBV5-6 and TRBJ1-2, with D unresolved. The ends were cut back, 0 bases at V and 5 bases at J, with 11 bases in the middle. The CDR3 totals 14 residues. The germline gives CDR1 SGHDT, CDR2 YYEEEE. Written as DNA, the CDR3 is TGTGCCAGCAGCTTGGCCCAAAAGCCATATGGCTACACCTTC. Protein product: CASSLAQKPYGYTF.

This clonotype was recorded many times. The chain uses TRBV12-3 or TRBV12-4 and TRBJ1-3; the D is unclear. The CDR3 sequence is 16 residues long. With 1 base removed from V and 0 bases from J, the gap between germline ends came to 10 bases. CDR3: CASSLVGPGSGNTIYF. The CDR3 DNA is TGTGCCAGCAGTTTAGTTGGCCCAGGCTCTGGAAACACCATATATTTT.

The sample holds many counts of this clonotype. CDR3 nucleotides: TGCAGTGCTAGTGTTAATGATGGGAATCAGCCCCAGCATTTT. Protein sequence: CSASVNDGNQPQHF. The chain couples TRBV20-1 to TRBJ1-5, with D unresolved. This CDR3 has 14 residues. V was pared by 3 bases and J by 4 bases, with 13 bases between. The germline V gene has CDR1 DFQATT and CDR2 SNEGSKA (reference sequence).

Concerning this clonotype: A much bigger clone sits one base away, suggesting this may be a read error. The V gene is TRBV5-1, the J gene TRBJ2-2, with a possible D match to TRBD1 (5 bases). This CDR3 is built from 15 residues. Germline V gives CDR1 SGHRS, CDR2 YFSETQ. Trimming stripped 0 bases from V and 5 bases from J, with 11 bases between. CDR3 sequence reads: CASSLAWKGTGELFF. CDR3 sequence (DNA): TGCGCCAGCAGCTTGGCGTGGAAGGGGACCGGGGAGCTGTTTTTT.

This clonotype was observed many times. The CDR3 coding sequence is TGTGCCAGCAGTTTAGAGGGGAACACTGAAGCTTTCTTT. Translation: CASSLEGNTEAFF. The chain has TRBV12-3 or TRBV12-4 and TRBJ1-1; D is unresolved. This CDR3 comprises 13 residues. V lost 1 base to trimming and J lost 1 base, with 4 bases between them.

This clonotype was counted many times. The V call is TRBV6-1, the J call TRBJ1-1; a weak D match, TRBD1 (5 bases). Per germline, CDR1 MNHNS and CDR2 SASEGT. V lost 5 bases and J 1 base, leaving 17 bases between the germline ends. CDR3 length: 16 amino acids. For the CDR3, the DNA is TGTGCCAGCAGTCGGGAAATGGGAACAGGGAACACTGAAGCTTTCTTT. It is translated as CASSREMGTGNTEAFF.

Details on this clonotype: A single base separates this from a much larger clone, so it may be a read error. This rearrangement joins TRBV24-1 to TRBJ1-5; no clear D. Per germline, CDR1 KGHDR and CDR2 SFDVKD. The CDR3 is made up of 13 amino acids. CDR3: CATSAFSNQPQNF. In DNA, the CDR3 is TGTGCCACCAGTGCCTTTAGCAATCAGCCCCAGAATTTT.

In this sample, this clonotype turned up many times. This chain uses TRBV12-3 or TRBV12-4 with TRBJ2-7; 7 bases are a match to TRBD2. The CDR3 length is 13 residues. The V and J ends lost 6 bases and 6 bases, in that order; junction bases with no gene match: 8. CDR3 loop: CASSPPGGFEQYF. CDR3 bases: TGTGCCAGCAGCCCCCCGGGGGGTTTCGAGCAGTACTTC.

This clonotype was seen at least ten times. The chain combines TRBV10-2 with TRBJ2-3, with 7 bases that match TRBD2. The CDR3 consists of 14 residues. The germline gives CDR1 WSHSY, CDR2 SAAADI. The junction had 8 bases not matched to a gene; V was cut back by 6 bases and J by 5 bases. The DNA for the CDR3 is TGCGCCAGCAGCCCCTGGGGGGGAGGAGATACGCAGTATTTT. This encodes CASSPWGGGDTQYF.

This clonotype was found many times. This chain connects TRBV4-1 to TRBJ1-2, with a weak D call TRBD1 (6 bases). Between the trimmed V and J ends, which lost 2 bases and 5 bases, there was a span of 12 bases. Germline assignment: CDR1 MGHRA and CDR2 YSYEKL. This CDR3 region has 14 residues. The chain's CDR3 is CASSQSGTLYGYTF. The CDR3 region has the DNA TGCGCCAGCAGCCAATCCGGGACACTTTATGGCTACACCTTC.

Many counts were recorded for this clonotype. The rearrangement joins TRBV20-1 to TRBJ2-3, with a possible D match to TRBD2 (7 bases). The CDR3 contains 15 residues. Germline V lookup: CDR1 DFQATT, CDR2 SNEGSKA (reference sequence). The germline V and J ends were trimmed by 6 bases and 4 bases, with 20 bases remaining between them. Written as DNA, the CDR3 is TGCAGTGCCCGAGGGGGAGGGGGGGCAGCAGATACGCAGTATTTT. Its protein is CSARGGGGAADTQYF.

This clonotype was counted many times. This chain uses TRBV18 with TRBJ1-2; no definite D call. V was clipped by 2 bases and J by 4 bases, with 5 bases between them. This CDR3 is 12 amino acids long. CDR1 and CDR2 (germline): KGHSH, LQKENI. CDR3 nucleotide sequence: TGTGCCAGCTCACCATCTACCTATGGCTACACCTTC. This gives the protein CASSPSTYGYTF.

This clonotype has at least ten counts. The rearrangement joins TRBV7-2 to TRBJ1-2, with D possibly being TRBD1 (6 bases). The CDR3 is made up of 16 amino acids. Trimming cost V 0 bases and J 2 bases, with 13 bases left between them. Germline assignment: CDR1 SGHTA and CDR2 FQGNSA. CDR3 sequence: CASSLAAHQGNYGYTF. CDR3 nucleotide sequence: TGTGCCAGCAGCTTAGCGGCTCACCAGGGGAACTATGGCTACACCTTC.

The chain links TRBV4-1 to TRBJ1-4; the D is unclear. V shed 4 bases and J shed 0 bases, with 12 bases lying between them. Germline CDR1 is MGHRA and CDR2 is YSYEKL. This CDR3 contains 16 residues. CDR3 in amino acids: CASSRARDTTNEKLFF. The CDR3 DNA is TGCGCCAGCAGCCGGGCGAGAGATACAACTAATGAAAAACTGTTTTTT.

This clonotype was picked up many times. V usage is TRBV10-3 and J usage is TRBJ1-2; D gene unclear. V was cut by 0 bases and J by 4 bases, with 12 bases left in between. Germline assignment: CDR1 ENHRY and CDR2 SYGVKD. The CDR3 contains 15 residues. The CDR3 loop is CAISESGGLSYGYTF. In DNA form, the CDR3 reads TGTGCCATCAGTGAGTCTGGAGGTTTGAGCTATGGCTACACCTTC.

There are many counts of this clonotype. The CDR3 reads CASRDRSYEQYF. CDR3 in DNA: TGTGCCAGCAGGGACAGATCCTACGAGCAGTACTTC. The chain combines TRBV6-1 with TRBJ2-7; D might be TRBD1 (6 bases). Germline V lookup: CDR1 MNHNS, CDR2 SASEGT. The V gene lost 6 bases and the J gene lost 1 base, with 7 bases spanning the gap. The CDR3 sequence is 12 residues long.

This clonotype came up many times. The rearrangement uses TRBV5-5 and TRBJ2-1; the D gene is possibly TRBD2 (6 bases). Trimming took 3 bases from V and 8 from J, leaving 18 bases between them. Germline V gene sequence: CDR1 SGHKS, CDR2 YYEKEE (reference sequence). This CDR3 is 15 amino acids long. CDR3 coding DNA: TGTGCCAGCAGCTGGGAGGACATCACTAGGGATGAGCAGTTCTTC. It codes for CASSWEDITRDEQFF.

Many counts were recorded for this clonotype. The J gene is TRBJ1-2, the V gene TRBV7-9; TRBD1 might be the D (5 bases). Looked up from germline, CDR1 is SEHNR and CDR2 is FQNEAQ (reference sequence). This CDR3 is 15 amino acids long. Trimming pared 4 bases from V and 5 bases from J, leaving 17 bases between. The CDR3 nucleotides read TGTGCCAGCAGCTCTACAGGCGGGAAAGGGTATGGCTACACCTTC. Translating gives CASSSTGGKGYGYTF.

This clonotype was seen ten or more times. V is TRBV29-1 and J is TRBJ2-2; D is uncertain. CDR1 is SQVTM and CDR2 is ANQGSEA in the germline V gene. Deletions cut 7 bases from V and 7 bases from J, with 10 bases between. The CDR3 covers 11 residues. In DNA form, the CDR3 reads TGCAGCGCCCGCGACGGCGGGGAGCTGTTTTTT. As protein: CSARDGGELFF.

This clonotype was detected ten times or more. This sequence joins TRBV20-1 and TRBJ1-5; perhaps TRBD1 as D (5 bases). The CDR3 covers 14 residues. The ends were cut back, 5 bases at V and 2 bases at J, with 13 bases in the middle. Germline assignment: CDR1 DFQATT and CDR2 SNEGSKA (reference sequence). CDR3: CSAPKTGGNQPQHF. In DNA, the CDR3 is TGCAGTGCTCCGAAGACGGGGGGCAATCAGCCCCAGCATTTT.

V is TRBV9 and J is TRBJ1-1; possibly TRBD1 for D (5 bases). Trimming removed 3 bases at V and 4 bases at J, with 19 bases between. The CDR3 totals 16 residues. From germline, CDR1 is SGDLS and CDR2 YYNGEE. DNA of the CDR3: TGTGCCAGCAGCGCGGGGCCCGGGGCCGTCGGCACTGAAGCTTTCTTT. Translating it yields CASSAGPGAVGTEAFF.

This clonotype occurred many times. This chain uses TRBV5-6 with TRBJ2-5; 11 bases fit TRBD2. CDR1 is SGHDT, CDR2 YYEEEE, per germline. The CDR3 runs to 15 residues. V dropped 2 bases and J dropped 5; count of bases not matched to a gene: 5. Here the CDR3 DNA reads TGTGCCAGCAGCTTTCAAGTAGCGGGGGGGGAGACCCAGTACTTC. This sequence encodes CASSFQVAGGETQYF.

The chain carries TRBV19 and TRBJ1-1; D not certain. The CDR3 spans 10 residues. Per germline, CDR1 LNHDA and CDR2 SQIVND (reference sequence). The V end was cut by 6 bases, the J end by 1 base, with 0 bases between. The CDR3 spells CASRNTEAFF. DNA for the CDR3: TGTGCCAGTAGGAACACTGAAGCTTTCTTT.

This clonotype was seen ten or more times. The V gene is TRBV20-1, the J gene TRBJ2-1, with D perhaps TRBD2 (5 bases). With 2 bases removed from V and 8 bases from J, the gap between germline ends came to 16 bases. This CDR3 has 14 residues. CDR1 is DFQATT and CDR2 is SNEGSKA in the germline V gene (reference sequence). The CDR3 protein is CSARLALPHDEQFF. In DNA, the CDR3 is TGCAGTGCTAGACTAGCCTTACCCCACGATGAGCAGTTCTTC.

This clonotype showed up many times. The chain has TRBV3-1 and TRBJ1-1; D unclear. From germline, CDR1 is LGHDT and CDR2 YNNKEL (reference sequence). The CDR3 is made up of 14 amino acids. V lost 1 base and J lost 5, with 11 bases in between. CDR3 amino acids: CASSQVTSGTEAFF. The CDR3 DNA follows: TGTGCCAGCAGCCAAGTTACGAGTGGAACTGAAGCTTTCTTT.

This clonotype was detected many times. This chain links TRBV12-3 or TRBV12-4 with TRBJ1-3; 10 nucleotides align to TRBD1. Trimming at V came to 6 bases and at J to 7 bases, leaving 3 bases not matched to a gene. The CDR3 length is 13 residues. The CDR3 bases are TGTGCCAGCAGCCTGGGACAGGGGAACACCATATATTTT. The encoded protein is CASSLGQGNTIYF.